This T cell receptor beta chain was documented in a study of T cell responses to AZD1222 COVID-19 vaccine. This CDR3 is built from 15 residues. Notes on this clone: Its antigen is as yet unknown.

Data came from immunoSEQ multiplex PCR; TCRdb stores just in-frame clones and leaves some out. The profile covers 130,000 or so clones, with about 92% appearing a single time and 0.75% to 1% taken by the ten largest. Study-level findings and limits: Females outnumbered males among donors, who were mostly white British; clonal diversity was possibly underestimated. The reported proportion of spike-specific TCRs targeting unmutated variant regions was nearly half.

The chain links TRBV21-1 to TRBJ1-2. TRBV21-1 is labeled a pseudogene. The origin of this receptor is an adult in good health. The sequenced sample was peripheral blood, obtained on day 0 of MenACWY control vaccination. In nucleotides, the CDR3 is TGTGCCAGCAGCAATGGGGAAGGGCGGAACTATGGCTACACCTTC. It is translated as CASSNGEGRNYGYTF.